This record concerns one TCR beta chain sequence. Its specificity is not known. The PCR used 60 Vbeta and 13 Jbeta primers. Per the authors' pipeline: Around 11 million shared chains were among the roughly 80 million unique TCR beta chains that a later analysis counted. Here immunoSEQ multiplex PCR was the method, and the copy in TCRdb shows in-frame clones only, minus some. The V and J calls and clone size were taken over from that table, and D and trimming were inferred from the DNA. The sample holds roughly 80,000 clones, roughly two thirds seen once. This entry comes from a study of cytomegalovirus exposure and HLA in healthy donors. The germline V gene encodes CDR1 ENHRY and CDR2 SYGVKD. The CDR3 has 13 residues. V was trimmed by 2 bases and J by 8 bases, leaving 10 bases between them. Study-wide findings and caveats: TCR beta chain V- and J-gene trimming was linked, in a later analysis, to a missense variant in DCLRE1C.

The receptor was isolated from a woman in her forties or fifties in good health and CMV-seropositive. The chain links TRBV10-3 to TRBJ2-1, with a possible D match to TRBD1 (6 bases). The sample taken for sequencing was PBMCs. The CDR3 spells CAISERGSHEQFF. In nucleotides, the CDR3 is TGTGCCATCAGTGAGAGGGGGTCCCATGAGCAGTTCTTC.